These 28 T cell receptor beta chains came from one sample sequenced in a study of shared clonotypes between healthy human individuals. TCRdb's copy holds only in-frame clones and misses some; the assay was immunoSEQ multiplex PCR. Among under 2,000,000 clones listed, about 95% were seen once. Terminally differentiated effector memory CD45RA+ cells were excluded by CCR7 positive selection of CD45RO-negative cells. Input material: naive CD8+ T cells sorted from blood. These receptors came from a young man in good health.

This chain joins TRBV2 and TRBJ2-7, with D hard to call. CDR3 size: 14 residues. CDR1 SNHLY and CDR2 FYNNEI come from the germline V gene. V was clipped by 4 bases and J by 0 bases, with 10 bases between them. CDR3 in amino acids: CASSVGQISYEQYF. Here the CDR3 DNA reads TGTGCCAGCAGTGTGGGTCAGATCTCCTACGAGCAGTACTTC.

The CDR3 nucleotides read TGTGCCAGCACCTCGGTGGGGCACGATTCACCCCTCCACTTT. It yields the protein CASTSVGHDSPLHF. The chain joins TRBV6-9 to TRBJ1-6; the D gene is possibly TRBD1 (5 bases). The CDR3 has 14 amino acids. V was pared by 7 bases and J by 8 bases, with 15 bases between. The V gene's germline CDR1 is MNHGY and CDR2 SVAAGI.

This clone has a single count. The chain combines TRBV7-6 with TRBJ2-3; D not certain. Germline CDR1 SGHVS, CDR2 FNYEAQ. V was shortened by 1 base and J by 3 bases, with 14 bases between the two germline ends. The CDR3 spans 16 residues. Written as DNA, the CDR3 is TGTGCCAGCAGCTTAGAAGGAGAGGCCCTTACAGATACGCAGTATTTT. Translation gives CASSLEGEALTDTQYF.

This chain joins TRBV19 and TRBJ2-7; 11 positions match TRBD1. From germline, CDR1 is LNHDA and CDR2 SQIVND (reference sequence). The CDR3 extends over 15 amino acids. V trimming: 8 bases; J trimming: 3 bases; junction bases outside the gene matches: 9. The CDR3 reads CASGQGAQAVYEQYF. The CDR3 DNA reads as TGTGCCAGTGGACAGGGGGCGCAAGCCGTCTACGAGCAGTACTTC.

The chain combines TRBV6-5 with TRBJ1-2, with D unresolved. Trimming shortened V by 2 bases and J by 3 bases, and 10 bases separated the two germline ends. The CDR3 consists of 14 residues. Germline values: CDR1 MNHEY, CDR2 SVGAGI. The CDR3 DNA is TGTGCCAGCAGTTACGAGGGTCGGGACTATGGCTACACCTTC. Protein sequence: CASSYEGRDYGYTF.

The rearrangement links TRBV7-8 to TRBJ1-6; no clear D. The length of the CDR3 is 16 residues. V was trimmed by 6 bases and J by 2 bases, leaving 14 bases between them. CDR1 and CDR2 (germline): SGHVS, FQNEAQ. CDR3 sequence reads: CASRFSTVTYNSPLHF. The CDR3 nucleotides are TGTGCCAGCAGATTTTCGACGGTTACCTATAATTCACCCCTCCACTTT.

The J gene is TRBJ1-2, the V gene TRBV19; D is ambiguous. Germline V gene lookup returns CDR1 LNHDA and CDR2 SQIVND (reference sequence). CDR3 length equals 14 residues. V was shortened by 1 base and J by 4 bases, with 10 bases between the two germline ends. The CDR3 sequence is CASSIAGELYGYTF. The DNA of the CDR3 is TGTGCCAGTAGTATAGCTGGGGAACTCTATGGCTACACCTTC.

With respect to this clone: The same CDR3 is also encoded by other DNA sequences in this sample. The chain has TRBV29-1 and TRBJ1-1, with 7 bases matching TRBD1. The trim removed 3 bases at V and 1 base at J, leaving 2 bases unmatched. The CDR3 has 13 residues. CDR1 is SQVTM and CDR2 is ANQGSEA in the germline V gene. The CDR3 nucleotides are TGCAGCGTTGAGGGGACAGAGAACACTGAAGCTTTCTTT. Translating gives CSVEGTENTEAFF.

This clone showed up just once. V and J are TRBV11-2 and TRBJ2-5, with 7 bases that match TRBD1. Germline CDR1 is SGHAT and CDR2 is FQNNGV. This CDR3 is built from 16 residues. Losses at the gene ends were 2 bases for V and 1 base for J; bases not matched to a gene: 7. CDR3 nucleotide sequence: TGTGCCAGCAGCTTAAGGAAGGGGGCATCCCAAGAGACCCAGTACTTC. Amino acids: CASSLRKGASQETQYF. The full variable domain, in which reference TRBV11-2 and TRBJ2-5 provide the parts outside the CDR3, is EAGVAQSPRYKIIEKRQSVAFWCNPISGHATLYWYQQILGQGPKLLIQFQNNGVVDDSQLPKDRFSAERLKGVDSTLKIQPAKLEDSAVYLCASSLRKGASQETQYFGPGTRLLVL.

This chain connects TRBV2 to TRBJ1-5; unclear D gene. Looked up from germline, CDR1 is SNHLY and CDR2 is FYNNEI. V lost 2 bases to trimming and J lost 12 bases, with 11 bases between them. The length of the CDR3 is 12 residues. The CDR3 loop is CASSEMDSDQHF. CDR3 nucleotide sequence: TGTGCCAGCAGTGAAATGGACTCTGACCAGCATTTT. Full variable domain (rest looked up from reference TRBV2 and TRBJ1-5): EPEVTQTPSHQVTQMGQEVILRCVPISNHLYFYWYRQILGQKVEFLVSFYNNEISEKSEIFDDQFSVERPDGSNFTLKIRSTKLEDSAMYFCASSEMDSDQHFGDGTRLSIL.

The rearrangement joins TRBV13 to TRBJ2-3; maybe TRBD1 (6 bases). The V end was cut by 0 bases, the J end by 1 base, with 8 bases between. Germline CDR1 and CDR2: PRHDT and FYEKMQ (reference sequence). The CDR3 runs 15 residues. The CDR3, as DNA: TGTGCCAGCAGCTTAGGACAGGGACGCACAGATACGCAGTATTTT. Translating it yields CASSLGQGRTDTQYF.

On this clone itself: Other DNA sequences within the sample encode an identical CDR3. The chain carries TRBV7-2 and TRBJ1-1; D not certain. CDR3 length: 13 residues. CDR1 is SGHTA, CDR2 FQGNSA, per germline. V lost 2 bases and J 4 bases, leaving 8 bases between the germline ends. In nucleotides, the CDR3 is TGTGCCAGCAGCTTAATCTCGGGCACTGAAGCTTTCTTT. It translates to CASSLISGTEAFF. Full variable domain (outside the CDR3, taken from reference TRBV7-2 and TRBJ1-1): GAGVSQSPSNKVTEKGKDVELRCDPISGHTALYWYRQSLGQGLEFLIYFQGNSAPDKSGLPSDRFSAERTGGSVSTLTIQRTQQEDSAVYLCASSLISGTEAFFGQGTRLTVV.

This chain links TRBV10-3 with TRBJ2-2; 7 bases are a match to TRBD2. V lost 1 base and J lost 3; bases outside the gene matches: 2. The germline V gene has CDR1 ENHRY and CDR2 SYGVKD. CDR3 length equals 15 residues. This CDR3 is CAISEWSGDTGELFF. The CDR3 nucleotides are TGTGCCATCAGTGAGTGGAGCGGGGACACCGGGGAGCTGTTTTTT.

Points on this clone: The same CDR3 also results from other DNA sequences found in this sample. In nucleotides, the CDR3 is TGTGCCAGCAGTTACTCTGCTTCTAGCAATCAGCCCCAGCATTTT. Translated, it gives CASSYSASSNQPQHF. The chain employs TRBV6-5 and TRBJ1-5; D gene ambiguous. V lost 0 bases and J lost 0, with 6 bases in between. CDR3 length: 15 amino acids. Per germline, CDR1 MNHEY and CDR2 SVGAGI.

J is TRBJ2-7 and V is TRBV4-1; D call uncertain. The CDR3 loop spans 15 amino acids. Trimming took 1 base from V and 3 from J, leaving 13 bases between them. Per the germline V gene, CDR1 is MGHRA and CDR2 is YSYEKL. The CDR3 coding sequence is TGCGCCAGCAGCCAAGGCCCCGTTATCCTCTACGAGCAGTACTTC. Encoded protein: CASSQGPVILYEQYF.

This clone was picked up a small number of times. The chain carries TRBV27 and TRBJ2-7, with no clear D. In germline, CDR1 is MNHEY, CDR2 SMNVEV (reference sequence). Trimming took off 1 base at V and 3 bases at J, with 7 bases between the two ends. This CDR3 has 13 residues. This chain's CDR3 is CASSLLVGYEQYF. CDR3 bases: TGTGCCAGCAGTTTATTGGTGGGCTACGAGCAGTACTTC.

The table lists this clone with a few counts. The chain employs TRBV5-6 and TRBJ1-2; no reliable D call. The length of the CDR3 is 11 residues. The germline V and J ends were trimmed by 3 bases and 9 bases, with 9 bases remaining between them. CDR1 and CDR2 (germline): SGHDT, YYEEEE. The CDR3 coding sequence is TGTGCCAGCAGCTCCTCCTTAAGCTACACCTTC. Its protein is CASSSSLSYTF.

The V call is TRBV11-2, the J call TRBJ2-7; 7 bases match TRBD1. Trimming took 1 base from V and 2 from J; bases not matched to a gene: 8. CDR1 and CDR2 (germline): SGHAT, FQNNGV. The CDR3 sequence is 16 residues long. Here the CDR3 DNA reads TGTGCCAGCAGCTTAGCCCCGGGACAGAAAGCCTACGAGCAGTACTTC. Protein sequence: CASSLAPGQKAYEQYF.

This sequence joins TRBV15 and TRBJ2-7; 7 bases map to TRBD2. After removal of 0 bases from V and 8 bases from J, the junction contained 10 bases not matched to a gene. Germline CDR1 is LNHNV and CDR2 is YYDKDF (reference sequence). The CDR3 extends over 15 amino acids. The CDR3 DNA is TGTGCCACCAGCAGAGATCGCGGGGCGGGAGTGCAGCAGTACTTC. Its translation is CATSRDRGAGVQQYF.

The rearrangement joins TRBV27 to TRBJ2-7; D is undetermined. Trimming pared 6 bases from V and 1 base from J, leaving 16 bases between. Germline CDR1 MNHEY, CDR2 SMNVEV (reference sequence). This CDR3 comprises 15 residues. CDR3 sequence reads: CASREKVAFSYEQYF. The CDR3 DNA reads as TGTGCCAGCAGAGAGAAGGTAGCCTTTTCCTACGAGCAGTACTTC.

This chain uses TRBV5-1 with TRBJ2-5; tentative D call: TRBD2 (6 bases). Germline CDR1 is SGHRS and CDR2 is YFSETQ. Deletions cut 4 bases from V and 5 bases from J, with 18 bases between. The CDR3 covers 15 residues. The CDR3: CASSPLGGGRETQYF. The CDR3 region has the DNA TGCGCCAGCAGCCCGCTCGGGGGAGGTAGGGAGACCCAGTACTTC.

This rearrangement joins TRBV30 to TRBJ2-7, with D possibly being TRBD2 (6 bases). Germline V gives CDR1 GTSNPN, CDR2 SVGIG (reference sequence). CDR3 length equals 14 residues. V was trimmed by 2 bases and J by 0 bases, leaving 11 bases between them. CDR3 in amino acids: CAWSYEEGSYEQYF. DNA for the CDR3: TGTGCCTGGAGTTACGAGGAGGGCTCCTACGAGCAGTACTTC. The entire variable domain, with the rest obtained from reference TRBV30 and TRBJ2-7, is as follows: SQTIHQWPATLVQPVGSPLSLECTVEGTSNPNLYWYRQAAGRGLQLLFYSVGIGQISSEVPQNLSASRPQDRQFILSSKKLLLSDSGFYLCAWSYEEGSYEQYFGPGTRLTVT.

This chain joins TRBV25-1 and TRBJ2-3; D remains ambiguous. Trimming left V 3 bases short and J 5 bases short, with 6 bases between. The CDR3 is 12 amino acids. CDR1 is MGHDK and CDR2 is SYGVNS in the germline V gene. The CDR3 coding sequence is TGTGCCAGCAGTGATTTCTTAGATACGCAGTATTTT. Its translation is CASSDFLDTQYF.

This clone showed up just once. The rearrangement joins TRBV6-5 to TRBJ1-2; 7 bases match TRBD1. This CDR3 region has 13 residues. The germline gives CDR1 MNHEY, CDR2 SVGAGI. V lost 2 bases to trimming and J lost 6 bases; unmatched junction nucleotides: 3. The DNA of the CDR3 is TGTGCCAGCAGTTACGAGGGGGCGGATGGCTACACCTTC. Encoded protein: CASSYEGADGYTF.

The chain uses TRBV9 and TRBJ1-3; D call uncertain. Germline CDR1 reads SGDLS; CDR2 reads YYNGEE. The CDR3 covers 16 residues. V was trimmed by 0 bases and J by 4 bases, leaving 14 bases between them. CDR3 in DNA: TGTGCCAGCAGCGTAGATCAGGAGGGAGAGGGAAACACCATATATTTT. Protein: CASSVDQEGEGNTIYF.

The gene calls are TRBV29-1 and TRBJ2-1, with D perhaps being TRBD1 or TRBD2 (5 bases each). The CDR3 is 12 residues long. The V and J ends lost 7 bases and 5 bases respectively, with 12 bases between them. Germline CDR1 and CDR2: SQVTM and ANQGSEA. Here the CDR3 DNA reads TGCAGCGGATGGGACGGGCACAATGAGCAGTTCTTC. Translated, it gives CSGWDGHNEQFF.

The chain recombines TRBV4-3 with TRBJ2-5; D may be TRBD2 (5 bases). The germline V gene encodes CDR1 LGHNA and CDR2 YSLEER. V lost 1 base and J lost 5, with 14 bases in between. The CDR3 length is 15 residues. CDR3 residues: CASSQVGGGEETQYF. The CDR3, as DNA: TGCGCCAGCAGCCAAGTTGGCGGAGGAGAGGAGACCCAGTACTTC.

V usage is TRBV6-4 and J usage is TRBJ1-2; 11 positions agree with TRBD1. This CDR3 has 19 residues. J was trimmed by 4 bases and V by 4 bases; bases with no gene match: 17. Germline CDR1 reads MRHNA; CDR2 reads SNTAGT. CDR3: CASSGRGTGGAPAIYGYTF. The DNA for the CDR3 is TGTGCCAGCAGTGGGCGGGGGACAGGGGGGGCCCCCGCCATCTATGGCTACACCTTC.